The source of this T cell receptor beta chain is a study of blood T cell repertoires in COVID-19. At the level of the study: Whether acute or convalescent, the COVID-19 samples came from the United States, Italy and Spain. Nucleic acid was either cDNA or gDNA, and it came from T cells, B-cell-depleted T cells, or PBMCs.

In the source study's methods: Reference gene primer amplification in the assay estimated nucleated cell counts. This table comes from immunoSEQ multiplex PCR, and its TCRdb copy is limited to in-frame clones, with some not included. That table supplies the V and J calls and clone size; D and trimming were determined from the DNA. This table has about 120,000 clones, approximately 80% appearing once. Germline V gene sequence: CDR1 LGHDT, CDR2 YNNKEL (reference sequence). The CDR3 length is 16 residues. J lost 2 bases, V lost 3 bases, and 7 bases had no gene match. The chain couples TRBV3-1 (or the pseudogene TRBV3-2) to TRBJ1-3; 7 nucleotides agree with TRBD1. This TCR came from a human donor in a cohort sampled during active COVID-19. The specimen sequenced was peripheral blood. CDR3 DNA sequence: TGTGCCAGCAGCCAGGTGGCAGGGGGTACTGGAAACACCATATATTTT. As protein: CASSQVAGGTGNTIYF.